The T cell receptor beta chain under discussion was sequenced for a study of CD8+ T cells in alopecia areata. The germline V gene encodes CDR1 SGDLS and CDR2 YYNGEE. V shed 0 bases and J shed 2 bases, with 9 bases lying between them. CDR3 size: 14 residues. Whole-study results and caveats: An increase in clonality over normal scalp was evident in lesional scalp, especially alopecia totalis/universalis. Patients showed less clear TCR sequence sharing than mice, possibly partly because of HLA diversity.

TCR sequencing used cDNA made by reverse transcription of extracted RNA. Produced via immunoSEQ multiplex PCR; TCRdb's table is partial and in-frame only. The data contain about 110,000 clones, roughly 64% of them seen just once; the ten biggest clones take up about 20%. This clone has just a few counts. Its antigen remains unidentified. This clonotype originated in a human donor in good health. The chain employs TRBV9 and TRBJ2-7; D may correspond to TRBD1 or TRBD2 (5 bases each). The sequencing input was CD8+ T cells sorted from blood. The CDR3 sequence: CASSVGWGPYEQYF. The CDR3 DNA reads TGTGCCAGCAGCGTAGGATGGGGACCCTACGAGCAGTACTTC. Filled out from reference TRBV9 and TRBJ2-7, the complete variable domain reads DSGVTQTPKHLITATGQRVTLRCSPRSGDLSVYWYQQSLDQGLQFLIQYYNGEERAKGNILERFSAQQFPDLHSELNLSSLELGDSALYFCASSVGWGPYEQYFGPGTRLTVT.